This entry lists 14 T cell receptor beta chains sequenced from one sample in a study of cytomegalovirus exposure and HLA in healthy donors. 13 Jbeta primers and 60 Vbeta primers were used for the PCR. Sequencing used immunoSEQ multiplex PCR; TCRdb keeps in-frame clones, though not all of them. The data show 100,000 to 150,000 clones, more than 65% seen once. Sequencing was performed on PBMCs. These receptors all stem from a man younger than 35 in good health and CMV-seronegative.

V usage is TRBV5-1 and J usage is TRBJ2-7; 8 bases are shared with TRBD2. The CDR3 has 13 residues. The V and J ends lost 3 bases and 4 bases, in that order; junction bases with no gene match: 3. The germline CDR1 and CDR2 sequences are SGHRS and YFSETQ. CDR3 nucleotide sequence: TGCGCCAGCAGCTCCAGCGGGGGTTACGAGCAGTACTTC. This gives the protein CASSSSGGYEQYF.

This clone was recorded only once. The gene calls are TRBV19 and TRBJ2-7; 7 nucleotides agree with TRBD1. This CDR3 region has 13 residues. J gave up 6 bases and V 7 bases, and 9 bases lay outside the gene matches. Germline V CDR1 and CDR2: LNHDA, SQIVND (reference sequence). CDR3 protein: CASTPRDRTEQYF. In DNA form, the CDR3 reads TGTGCCAGTACCCCCCGGGACAGAACCGAGCAGTACTTC.

This chain joins TRBV25-1 and TRBJ1-2; D not certain. V was shortened by 6 bases and J by 2 bases, with 10 bases between the two germline ends. This CDR3 contains 13 residues. Germline V gene lookup returns CDR1 MGHDK and CDR2 SYGVNS. The CDR3 here is CASSSGGNYGYTF. CDR3 DNA: TGTGCCAGCAGCAGCGGTGGAAACTATGGCTACACCTTC.

The rearrangement links TRBV5-1 to TRBJ2-7; D is uncertain. Germline assignment: CDR1 SGHRS and CDR2 YFSETQ. Trimming took 0 bases from V and 0 from J, leaving 13 bases between them. The CDR3 is 16 amino acids. The CDR3 protein is CASSLVLGQDSYEQYF. The DNA for the CDR3 is TGCGCCAGCAGCTTGGTCTTGGGCCAGGACTCCTACGAGCAGTACTTC.

This chain joins TRBV7-9 and TRBJ2-1; no definite D call. Trimming shortened V by 2 bases and J by 10 bases, and 9 bases separated the two germline ends. CDR3 length: 12 amino acids. Germline CDR1 and CDR2: SEHNR and FQNEAQ (reference sequence). CDR3 loop: CASSLRTPEQFF. Written as DNA, the CDR3 is TGTGCCAGCAGCTTACGCACACCCGAGCAGTTCTTC.

Only one count was recorded for this clone. The V gene is TRBV19, the J gene TRBJ1-1; D is uncertain. Trimming stripped 4 bases from V and 0 bases from J, with 9 bases between. This CDR3 comprises 14 residues. The germline V gene has CDR1 LNHDA and CDR2 SQIVND (reference sequence). In DNA form, the CDR3 reads TGTGCCAGTAGTAAGACCGGGGTGAACACTGAAGCTTTCTTT. Protein sequence: CASSKTGVNTEAFF.

The rearrangement links TRBV11-2 to TRBJ2-7, with 9 bases identical to TRBD1. This CDR3 spans 15 amino acids. V was clipped by 5 bases and J by 2 bases; unmatched bases: 7. Per germline, CDR1 SGHAT and CDR2 FQNNGV. Here the CDR3 reads CASSLGTGRTYEQYF. DNA of the CDR3: TGTGCCAGCAGCCTCGGGACAGGGAGAACCTACGAGCAGTACTTC.

The V and J genes are TRBV9 and TRBJ2-1; 7 bases line up with TRBD1. The V gene's germline CDR1 is SGDLS and CDR2 YYNGEE. The CDR3 is 15 amino acids. With V trimmed by 2 bases and J by 2 bases, 4 bases remained unmatched. This CDR3 reads CASSVWDSPYNEQFF. CDR3 nucleotide sequence: TGTGCCAGCAGCGTCTGGGACAGTCCCTACAATGAGCAGTTCTTC.

The chain links TRBV2 to TRBJ1-5; perhaps TRBD1 as D (6 bases). This CDR3 contains 13 residues. Germline lookup yields CDR1 SNHLY and CDR2 FYNNEI. V dropped 7 bases and J dropped 3 bases, with 10 bases sitting between them. The CDR3: CASTGGPNQPQHF. The DNA for the CDR3 is TGTGCCAGCACCGGGGGGCCCAATCAGCCCCAGCATTTT.

This chain connects TRBV6-1 to TRBJ2-7, with TRBD1 matching 7 bases. The CDR3 extends over 13 amino acids. Losses at the gene ends were 5 bases for V and 5 bases for J; bases not matched to a gene: 6. Germline values: CDR1 MNHNS, CDR2 SASEGT. CDR3 DNA sequence: TGTGCCAGCAGTCGACAGGGTTTTGACGAGCAGTACTTC. This encodes CASSRQGFDEQYF.

The V and J genes are TRBV2 and TRBJ1-6; possible D gene TRBD1, 6 bases. The CDR3 is 16 residues long. Germline V gene sequence: CDR1 SNHLY, CDR2 FYNNEI. With 4 bases removed from V and 7 bases from J, the gap between germline ends came to 17 bases. This CDR3 reads CASSGSLTGINSPLHF. The CDR3 nucleotides are TGTGCCAGCAGTGGGTCCCTTACAGGGATAAATTCACCCCTCCACTTT.

In this sample, this clone turned up once. The genes are TRBV5-4 and TRBJ1-2, with 8 nucleotides matching TRBD1. Per the germline V gene, CDR1 is SGHNT and CDR2 is YYREEE (reference sequence). This CDR3 has 14 residues. Germline trimming cut 4 bases from V and 5 bases from J; bases unmatched to any gene: 7. The CDR3 sequence is CASSPDRGTYGYTF. DNA of the CDR3: TGTGCCAGCAGCCCTGACAGGGGAACATATGGCTACACCTTC.

The chain has TRBV19 and TRBJ2-5, with D tentatively TRBD2 (6 bases). The CDR3 contains 13 residues. In germline, CDR1 is LNHDA, CDR2 SQIVND (reference sequence). V was pared by 6 bases and J by 2 bases, with 10 bases between. DNA for the CDR3: TGTGCCAGTAGGGGAGGTAGACAAGAGACCCAGTACTTC. Protein: CASRGGRQETQYF.

The chain has TRBV7-2 and TRBJ2-3; 10 bases are shared with TRBD2. Germline V gene sequence: CDR1 SGHTA, CDR2 FQGNSA. V gave up 5 bases and J gave up 3 bases; unmatched junction bases: 11. The CDR3 sequence is 17 residues long. The CDR3 reads CASSPGASGGTTDTQYF. CDR3 DNA sequence: TGTGCCAGCAGCCCGGGGGCTAGCGGGGGCACGACAGATACGCAGTATTTT.